Listed below are T cell receptor beta chains from one sample, sequenced in a study of T cells in Graves' hyperthyroidism and ophthalmopathy. Each CDR3 protein gets one entry after TCRdb re-called the multiplex PCR reads with MiXCR. The sample holds around 690,000 distinct CDR3 sequences, 15% to 20% seen once. The specimen was blood. All receptors come from a man in his fifties or sixties with Graves' hyperthyroidism. Both conserved end residues are part of each CDR3. A D gene is named only where the DNA matches it firmly. Part of the rows lack a size; the others show once, few, many or a class for expanded clones.

size: many; D: .; V: TRBV28; J: TRBJ1-2; CDR3: CASSSHYGYTF; DNA: TGTGCCAGCAGTTCCCACTATGGCTACACCTTC
size: many; D: TRBD2; V: TRBV3-1; J: TRBJ2-3; CDR3: CASSYAGTTVTDTQYF; DNA: TGTGCCAGCAGCTATGCCGGGACTACCGTCACAGATACGCAGTATTTT
size: many; D: TRBD1; V: TRBV15; J: TRBJ1-1; CDR3: CATSKDRGNTEAFF; DNA: TGTGCCACCAGCAAGGACAGGGGGAACACTGAAGCTTTCTTT
size: few; D: .; V: TRBV15; J: TRBJ2-7; CDR3: CATSRDPGAGYEQYF; DNA: TGTGCCACCAGCAGAGATCCGGGAGCCGGCTACGAGCAGTACTTC
size: many; D: .; V: TRBV28; J: TRBJ2-1; CDR3: CASSVSGLSSYNEQFF; DNA: TGTGCCAGCAGTGTCAGCGGCCTCAGCTCCTACAATGAGCAGTTCTTC
size: many; D: TRBD2; V: TRBV6-2/TRBV6-3; J: TRBJ2-3; CDR3: CASSYQPTSGRVLTDTQYF; DNA: TGTGCCAGCAGTTACCAACCAACTAGCGGGAGGGTTCTCACAGATACGCAGTATTTT
size: many; D: .; V: TRBV2; J: TRBJ2-3; CDR3: CASTADTQYF; DNA: TGTGCCAGCACCGCGGATACGCAGTATTTT
size: .; D: .; V: TRBV14; J: TRBJ2-6; CDR3: CASSQRQTPSSGANVLTF; DNA: TGTGCCAGCAGCCAGCGACAGACCCCCAGCTCTGGGGCCAACGTCCTGACTTTC
size: .; D: .; V: TRBV6-1; J: TRBJ1-1; CDR3: CASRAHNRGAEAFF; DNA: TGTGCCAGCAGAGCCCATAATAGAGGCGCTGAAGCTTTCTTT
size: .; D: .; V: TRBV28; J: TRBJ1-4; CDR3: CASIYSSGANEKLFF; DNA: TGTGCCAGCATCTATTCTTCAGGGGCCAATGAAAAACTGTTTTTT